Listed below are T cell receptor beta chains from one sample, sequenced in a study of T-cell reconstitution after alpha-beta-depleted transplantation in children. TCRdb itself ran the PCR reads through MiXCR, one entry per CDR3 protein. The sample holds about 480,000 distinct CDR3 sequences, approximately 12% seen once. The sequencing here drew on PBMCs from the stem cell graft donor, taken from the stem cell graft. The receptor source for this set is a human donor who donated a stem cell graft to a child with combined immunodeficiency. Each CDR3 is given with its conserved first and last residue. The D gene is left open where the match is weak. A clone size is listed for some rows: how often the clone was seen (once, few, many), or a class if it is expanded.

clone size: -; V gene: TRBV15; D gene: -; J gene: TRBJ2-1; CDR3 protein: CATGSLRNEQFF; CDR3 DNA: TGTGCCACCGGATCCCTCAGAAATGAGCAGTTCTTC
clone size: few; V gene: TRBV29-1; D gene: -; J gene: TRBJ2-5; CDR3 protein: CSLWTDQETQYF; CDR3 DNA: TGCAGCCTTTGGACGGACCAAGAGACCCAGTACTTC
clone size: many; V gene: TRBV10-3; D gene: TRBD1; J gene: TRBJ2-3; CDR3 protein: CAIKGQGLPDTQYF; CDR3 DNA: TGTGCCATAAAGGGACAGGGGTTGCCAGATACGCAGTATTTT
clone size: -; V gene: TRBV9; D gene: -; J gene: TRBJ2-3; CDR3 protein: CASSAPPTDTQYF; CDR3 DNA: TGTGCCAGCAGCGCTCCCCCCACAGATACGCAGTATTTT
clone size: -; V gene: TRBV12-3/TRBV12-4; D gene: TRBD1; J gene: TRBJ2-5; CDR3 protein: CASSFVGGLIQETQYF; CDR3 DNA: TGTGCCAGCAGTTTTGTAGGGGGCCTTATTCAAGAGACCCAGTACTTC
clone size: -; V gene: TRBV6-1; D gene: -; J gene: TRBJ1-3; CDR3 protein: CASRWTAGNTIYF; CDR3 DNA: TGTGCCAGCAGGTGGACGGCCGGAAACACCATATATTTT
clone size: -; V gene: TRBV28; D gene: -; J gene: TRBJ2-7; CDR3 protein: CASSVLQGSHEQYF; CDR3 DNA: TGTGCCAGCAGTGTACTACAGGGCTCCCACGAGCAGTACTTC
clone size: many; V gene: TRBV10-3; D gene: -; J gene: TRBJ1-6; CDR3 protein: CAIREGGRGSPLHF; CDR3 DNA: TGTGCCATCAGGGAAGGGGGGCGCGGTTCACCCCTCCACTTT
clone size: few; V gene: TRBV12-3/TRBV12-4; D gene: TRBD2; J gene: TRBJ2-1; CDR3 protein: CASSLLAGGHEQFF; CDR3 DNA: TGTGCCAGCAGTTTACTAGCGGGAGGGCATGAGCAGTTCTTC
clone size: few; V gene: TRBV30; D gene: -; J gene: TRBJ2-5; CDR3 protein: CAWDRAGGQYF; CDR3 DNA: TGTGCCTGGGACAGGGCGGGAGGCCAGTACTTC
clone size: many; V gene: TRBV15; D gene: -; J gene: TRBJ2-7; CDR3 protein: CATSRDRGHEQYF; CDR3 DNA: TGTGCCACCAGCAGAGACAGGGGACACGAGCAGTACTTC
clone size: -; V gene: TRBV3-1; D gene: -; J gene: TRBJ2-7; CDR3 protein: CASSPGTSKVHEQYF; CDR3 DNA: TGTGCCAGCAGCCCGGGGACTTCTAAGGTCCACGAGCAGTACTTC
clone size: -; V gene: TRBV18; D gene: TRBD2; J gene: TRBJ2-7; CDR3 protein: CASSPGLVAEQYF; CDR3 DNA: TGTGCCAGCTCACCAGGACTAGTCGCCGAGCAGTACTTC
clone size: -; V gene: TRBV20-1; D gene: TRBD2; J gene: TRBJ2-7; CDR3 protein: CSARGSTSEAYEQYF; CDR3 DNA: TGCAGTGCTAGAGGGTCCACTAGCGAGGCCTACGAGCAGTACTTC
clone size: few; V gene: TRBV4-2; D gene: TRBD1; J gene: TRBJ1-1; CDR3 protein: CASSQDVSRGRVAEAFF; CDR3 DNA: TGTGCCAGCAGCCAAGACGTGAGCAGGGGGCGCGTCGCTGAAGCTTTCTTT
clone size: -; V gene: TRBV25-1; D gene: -; J gene: TRBJ2-1; CDR3 protein: CASSPGTQYNEQFF; CDR3 DNA: TGTGCCAGCAGTCCCGGGACTCAATACAATGAGCAGTTCTTC
clone size: -; V gene: TRBV7-9; D gene: TRBD2; J gene: TRBJ2-1; CDR3 protein: CASSQSGVYNEQFF; CDR3 DNA: TGTGCCAGCAGCCAGAGCGGGGTATACAATGAGCAGTTCTTC
clone size: many; V gene: TRBV12-3/TRBV12-4; D gene: -; J gene: TRBJ2-3; CDR3 protein: CASRYRVSTDTQYF; CDR3 DNA: TGTGCCAGCAGATACAGGGTCAGCACAGATACGCAGTATTTT